The T cell receptor beta chain under discussion was sequenced for a study of blood T cell repertoires in COVID-19. Study summary: Spain, Italy and the United States supplied samples that represented acute and convalescent COVID-19. PBMCs, B-cell-depleted T cells, or T cells were the source of the cDNA or gDNA that made up the material.

In the authors' methods: Reference gene primer amplification gave nucleated cell count estimates. Method: immunoSEQ multiplex PCR; TCRdb's copy keeps in-frame clones and lacks some. V, J and clone size are taken as reported in that table, and D and trimming were inferred from the DNA itself. The sample contains about 80,000 clones, approximately 78% of which appear only once. The sample comprised peripheral blood. The sequence was obtained from a woman in her sixties or seventies with acute or convalescent COVID-19.

CDR3 amino acids: CASSTRTGYLETQYF. In nucleotides, the CDR3 is TGTGCCAGCAGCACCCGGACAGGGTATTTGGAGACCCAGTACTTC. The V call is TRBV5-6, the J call TRBJ2-5, with 8 bases fitting TRBD1. Trimming removed 4 bases from V and 5 bases from J; junction bases left unmatched: 10. The CDR3 spans 15 residues. CDR1 SGHDT and CDR2 YYEEEE come from the germline V gene.